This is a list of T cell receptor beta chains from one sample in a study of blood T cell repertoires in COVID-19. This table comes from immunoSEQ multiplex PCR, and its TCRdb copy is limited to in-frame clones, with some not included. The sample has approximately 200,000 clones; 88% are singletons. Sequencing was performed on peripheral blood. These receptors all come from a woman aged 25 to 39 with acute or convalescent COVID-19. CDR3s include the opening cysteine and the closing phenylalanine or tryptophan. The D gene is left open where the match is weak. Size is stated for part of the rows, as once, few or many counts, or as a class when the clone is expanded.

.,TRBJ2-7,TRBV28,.,CASIRDSTLGEQYF,TGTGCCAGCATCCGGGACTCCACGCTGGGCGAGCAGTACTTC
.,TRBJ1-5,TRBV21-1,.,CASSWEGNNQPQHF,TGTGCCAGCAGCTGGGAGGGGAACAATCAGCCCCAGCATTTT
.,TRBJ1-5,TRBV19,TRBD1,CASRTRGLGIRHQPQHF,TGTGCCAGTAGAACCAGGGGGCTCGGAATTCGTCATCAGCCCCAGCATTTT
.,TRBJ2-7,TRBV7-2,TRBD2,CASSWGLGPYEQYF,TGTGCCAGCAGCTGGGGACTAGGGCCCTACGAGCAGTACTTC
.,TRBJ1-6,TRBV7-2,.,CASSFEGPAAYNSPLHF,TGTGCCAGCAGCTTTGAGGGTCCTGCAGCCTATAATTCACCCCTCCACTTT
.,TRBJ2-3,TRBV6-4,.,CASSSSVGVGVTQYF,TGTGCCAGCAGCTCCAGTGTGGGAGTTGGGGTTACGCAGTATTTT
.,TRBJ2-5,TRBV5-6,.,CASSFTGGRETQYF,TGTGCCAGCAGCTTCACGGGGGGCAGAGAGACCCAGTACTTC
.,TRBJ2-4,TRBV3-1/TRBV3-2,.,CASSPLGSGEMNIQYF,TGTGCCAGCAGCCCTCTAGGGTCCGGGGAAATGAACATTCAGTACTTC
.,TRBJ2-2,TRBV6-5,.,CASVSYTGELFF,TGTGCCAGCGTTAGTTACACCGGGGAGCTGTTTTTT
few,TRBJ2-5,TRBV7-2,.,CASSSPSWTQYF,TGTGCCAGCAGCTCCCCCTCCTGGACCCAGTACTTC
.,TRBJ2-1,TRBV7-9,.,CASSSWGQPYNEQFF,TGTGCCAGCAGCTCCTGGGGGCAACCCTACAATGAGCAGTTCTTC
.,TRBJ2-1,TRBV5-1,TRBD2,CASSLVGTSGYNEQFF,TGCGCCAGCAGCTTGGTAGGGACTAGCGGCTACAATGAGCAGTTCTTC
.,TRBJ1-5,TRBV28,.,CASSLDRAQAQHF,TGTGCCAGCAGCCTAGACAGAGCACAGGCCCAGCATTTT
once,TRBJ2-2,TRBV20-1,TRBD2,CSASAGDAGELFF,TGCAGTGCTAGTGCGGGGGACGCCGGGGAGCTGTTTTTT
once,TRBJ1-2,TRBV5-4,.,CASSVSGGGYTF,TGTGCCAGCAGCGTTTCCGGGGGAGGCTACACCTTC
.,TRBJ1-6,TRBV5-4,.,CASSLDGTFDSPLHF,TGTGCCAGCAGCTTGGACGGGACTTTTGATTCACCCCTCCACTTT
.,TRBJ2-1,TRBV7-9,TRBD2,CASSPRLATQFF,TGTGCCAGCAGCCCCCGACTAGCAACTCAGTTCTTC
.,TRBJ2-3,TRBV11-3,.,CASSLGRDGNTDTQYF,TGTGCCAGCAGCTTAGGGAGGGACGGGAACACAGATACGCAGTATTTT
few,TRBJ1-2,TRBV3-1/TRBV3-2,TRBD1,CASSPSSGQGYTF,TGTGCCAGCAGCCCAAGTTCGGGACAGGGATACACCTTC
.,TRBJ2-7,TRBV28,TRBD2,CASGRVFGEQYF,TGTGCCAGCGGGAGGGTATTTGGGGAGCAGTACTTC
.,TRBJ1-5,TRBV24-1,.,CATASGGMGQPQHF,TGTGCCACCGCATCGGGCGGGATGGGTCAGCCCCAGCATTTT
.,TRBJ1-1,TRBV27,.,CASSPLRLGGTEAFF,TGTGCCAGCAGTCCACTAAGGCTGGGGGGGACTGAAGCTTTCTTT
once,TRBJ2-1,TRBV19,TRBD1,CASSITGGYNEQFF,TGTGCCAGTAGTATTACAGGGGGCTACAATGAGCAGTTCTTC
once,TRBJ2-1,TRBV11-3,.,CASSLESPPVNEQFF,TGTGCCAGCAGCTTAGAGAGTCCTCCCGTCAATGAGCAGTTCTTC
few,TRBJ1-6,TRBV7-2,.,CASSLVAQEGSPLHF,TGTGCCAGCAGCTTAGTTGCCCAGGAGGGTTCACCCCTCCACTTT
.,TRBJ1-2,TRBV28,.,CASSPPAGTGDGYTF,TGTGCCAGCAGTCCCCCCGCCGGGACTGGGGATGGCTACACCTTC
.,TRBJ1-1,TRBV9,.,CASSVGTTGTEAFF,TGTGCCAGCAGCGTAGGCACAACGGGGACTGAAGCTTTCTTT
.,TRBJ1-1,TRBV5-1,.,CASSPELNTEAFF,TGCGCCAGCAGTCCTGAGCTGAACACTGAAGCTTTCTTT
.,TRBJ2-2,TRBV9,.,CASSSSPNTGELFF,TGTGCCAGCAGCTCAAGCCCAAACACCGGGGAGCTGTTTTTT
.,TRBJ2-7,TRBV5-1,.,CASSTRRTEQYF,TGCGCCAGCAGCACCCGGAGGACCGAGCAGTACTTC
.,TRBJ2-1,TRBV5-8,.,CASSSTVVSYNEQFF,TGTGCCAGCAGCTCTACAGTAGTGTCCTACAATGAGCAGTTCTTC
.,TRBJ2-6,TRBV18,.,CASSPPQGTTGANVLTF,TGTGCCAGCTCACCACCTCAAGGGACAACTGGGGCCAACGTCCTGACTTTC
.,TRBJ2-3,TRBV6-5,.,CASNQGGGADTQYF,TGTGCCAGCAACCAAGGTGGCGGGGCAGATACGCAGTATTTT
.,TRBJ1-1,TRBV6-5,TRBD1,CASSRDRNTEAFF,TGTGCCAGCAGCCGGGACAGGAACACTGAAGCTTTCTTT
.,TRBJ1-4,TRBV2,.,CASRDRLREKLFF,TGTGCCAGCAGGGACAGATTACGGGAAAAACTGTTTTTT
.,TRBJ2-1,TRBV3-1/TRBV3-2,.,CASSHIPNINHEQFF,TGTGCCAGCAGCCACATCCCCAACATAAACCATGAGCAGTTCTTC
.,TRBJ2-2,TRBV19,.,CASSINWGNTGELFF,TGTGCCAGTAGTATAAATTGGGGCAACACCGGGGAGCTGTTTTTT
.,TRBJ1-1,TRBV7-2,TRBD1,CASSPTGSTEAFF,TGTGCCAGCAGCCCGACAGGGAGCACTGAAGCTTTCTTT
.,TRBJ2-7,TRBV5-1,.,CASSLVGLSYEQYF,TGCGCCAGCAGCTTGGTGGGGCTATCCTACGAGCAGTACTTC
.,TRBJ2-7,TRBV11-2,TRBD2,CASSLSGTITYEQYF,TGTGCCAGCAGCTTATCCGGGACTATAACCTACGAGCAGTACTTC
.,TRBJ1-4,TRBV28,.,CASSYIQGGGGEKLFF,TGTGCCAGCAGCTACATACAGGGTGGGGGTGGTGAAAAACTGTTTTTT
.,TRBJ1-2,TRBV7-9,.,CASRLEENYGYTF,TGTGCCAGCAGACTTGAGGAGAACTATGGCTACACCTTC
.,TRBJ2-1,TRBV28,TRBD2,CASESLAGEDEQFF,TGTGCCAGTGAATCCCTAGCGGGGGAGGATGAGCAGTTCTTC
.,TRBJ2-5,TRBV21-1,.,CASPQPRDLFGETQYF,TGTGCCAGCCCACAGCCCCGGGACTTATTTGGGGAGACCCAGTACTTC
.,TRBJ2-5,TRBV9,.,CASSASPEWETQYF,TGTGCCAGCAGCGCGAGCCCTGAGTGGGAGACCCAGTACTTC
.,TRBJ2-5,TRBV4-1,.,CAWRQAPLQETQYF,TGCGCCTGGCGACAGGCGCCCTTACAAGAGACCCAGTACTTC
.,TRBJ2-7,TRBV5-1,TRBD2,CASSLGGRFGWEQYF,TGCGCCAGCAGCTTAGGCGGGAGATTCGGCTGGGAGCAGTACTTC
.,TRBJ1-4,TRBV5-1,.,CASSLAAGGNEKLFF,TGCGCCAGCAGCTTGGCAGCTGGGGGCAACGAAAAACTGTTTTTT